A selection of T cell receptor beta chains follows, all from one sample in a study of T-cell memory formation after mild COVID-19. TCRdb reprocessed the 5' RACE reads with MiXCR, giving one entry per CDR3 protein. The table records roughly 410,000 distinct CDR3 sequences, 20% to 25% of them present only once. Sequencing used PBMCs or a T cell subset sorted from them (not recorded which). These receptors were collected from an adult woman who had mild COVID-19 (a few samples of this study predate the infection). Cell type and time point are not known. Both conserved end residues are trimmed from each CDR3. Fields, in order: V gene, J gene, CDR3 protein.

V gene: TRBV5-1; J gene: TRBJ2-3; CDR3 protein: ASSLEWGSTDTQY
V gene: TRBV7-6; J gene: TRBJ2-3; CDR3 protein: ASSWGVLDTQY
V gene: TRBV6-2/TRBV6-3; J gene: TRBJ1-1; CDR3 protein: ASSSPRTGWDTEAF
V gene: TRBV19; J gene: TRBJ2-1; CDR3 protein: ATLSGRAGKNEQF
V gene: TRBV29-1; J gene: TRBJ1-2; CDR3 protein: SVVWETNYGYT
V gene: TRBV29-1; J gene: TRBJ2-7; CDR3 protein: SVEGSGRDSFSYEQY
V gene: TRBV3-1; J gene: TRBJ2-1; CDR3 protein: ASSQIAGTSGGSNEQF
V gene: TRBV5-8; J gene: TRBJ1-4; CDR3 protein: ASSLVNDEKLF
V gene: TRBV2; J gene: TRBJ1-5; CDR3 protein: ASSGLYSNQPQH
V gene: TRBV12-2; J gene: TRBJ1-2; CDR3 protein: ASRSSAPGQPNYGYT
V gene: TRBV9; J gene: TRBJ1-2; CDR3 protein: ASSVGGQALNYGYT
V gene: TRBV18; J gene: TRBJ2-7; CDR3 protein: ASSPRLRDSSYEQY
V gene: TRBV7-2; J gene: TRBJ2-1; CDR3 protein: ASSSQGYEQF
V gene: TRBV7-9; J gene: TRBJ1-2; CDR3 protein: ASSLANNDGYT
V gene: TRBV6-6; J gene: TRBJ2-1; CDR3 protein: ASRELAAHNEQF
V gene: TRBV12-3/TRBV12-4; J gene: TRBJ1-2; CDR3 protein: ATSYYGVGGYT
V gene: TRBV7-2; J gene: TRBJ2-7; CDR3 protein: ASSEGGLAGGNEQY
V gene: TRBV7-9; J gene: TRBJ1-3; CDR3 protein: ASSLAIRDAGNTIY
V gene: TRBV5-1; J gene: TRBJ2-5; CDR3 protein: ASSPGDRGSQETQY
V gene: TRBV6-5; J gene: TRBJ1-1; CDR3 protein: ASSYHVSTEAF
V gene: TRBV5-1; J gene: TRBJ2-1; CDR3 protein: ASSLELADYNEQF
V gene: TRBV9; J gene: TRBJ1-4; CDR3 protein: ASSGANEKLF
V gene: TRBV6-6; J gene: TRBJ1-2; CDR3 protein: ASSYRPPPGYGYT
V gene: TRBV2; J gene: TRBJ2-3; CDR3 protein: ASSEGTATDTQY
V gene: TRBV10-3; J gene: TRBJ1-5; CDR3 protein: ATHEYSNQPQH
V gene: TRBV15; J gene: TRBJ2-4; CDR3 protein: ATSRTVAKNIQY
V gene: TRBV5-1; J gene: TRBJ2-7; CDR3 protein: ASSLGDQGSEQY
V gene: TRBV11-1; J gene: TRBJ2-7; CDR3 protein: ASSPGGGSSYEQY
V gene: TRBV29-1; J gene: TRBJ1-2; CDR3 protein: SVEGTGRTDYGYT
V gene: TRBV18; J gene: TRBJ1-2; CDR3 protein: ASSPDRARGGYT
V gene: TRBV5-1; J gene: TRBJ2-5; CDR3 protein: ASSLATGVLGETQY
V gene: TRBV7-2; J gene: TRBJ2-7; CDR3 protein: ASSPTGALTYEQY
V gene: TRBV7-3; J gene: TRBJ2-5; CDR3 protein: ASSLGGSGRQETQY